The 15 T cell receptor beta chains below were found in one sample sequenced in a study of molecular identifiers for immune sequencing clone quantification. TCRdb re-called the PCR reads with MiXCR, one entry per CDR3 protein. The sample carries 97,000 or so distinct CDR3 sequences, about 24% recorded once. Sequenced: naive CD8+ T cells from blood, with Jurkat cell RNA spiked in. Subset reported: FACS-sorted CD8+CD4-CCR7+CD45RA+ naive T cells. The receptor source for this set is a human donor in good health. Some libraries in this study had Jurkat cell RNA spiked in.

For this clonotype: This sequence may be a read error, since a much larger clone differs from it by one base. Lacking the conserved final phenylalanine or tryptophan, this CDR3 likely reflects a read error. This chain connects TRBV7-2 to TRBJ1-2, with unresolved D. The V end was cut by 8 bases, the J end by 4 bases, with 14 bases between. The length of the CDR3 is 13 residues. Germline CDR1 and CDR2: SGHTA and FQGNSA. This CDR3 is CASPTGISYGYTS. As DNA, the CDR3 is TGTGCCAGCCCAACGGGAATTAGCTATGGCTACACCTCC.

As to this clonotype: Sequence at one end of the junction differs from germline and may be a read error. The rearrangement joins TRBV12-3 or TRBV12-4 to TRBJ2-3; weak D call: TRBD2 (6 bases). The CDR3 runs to 19 residues. The CDR3 coding sequence is TGTGCCAGCAGTGGGTCAGGAACCCAGGCCCCCACTAGCACAAATACGCAGTATTTT. Translated: CASSGSGTQAPTSTNTQYF.

This clonotype was counted ten times or more. This chain connects TRBV4-1 to TRBJ1-2, with D unclear. The germline gives CDR1 MGHRA, CDR2 YSYEKL. The V gene lost 1 base and the J gene lost 8 bases, with 14 bases spanning the gap. The length of the CDR3 is 14 residues. The CDR3 nucleotides are TGCGCCAGCAGCCAAGTGATGGGTAGTGAAGGCTACACCTTC. Its protein is CASSQVMGSEGYTF.

Note on this clonotype: Just one base apart from a much larger clone, this may be a read error. The genes are TRBV28 and TRBJ1-2; D is undetermined. CDR1 is MDHEN and CDR2 is SYDVKM in the germline V gene. The CDR3 contains 13 residues. CDR3 region: CASGLVNSYGYTF. Written as DNA, the CDR3 is TGTGCCAGCGGTTTGGTTAACAGCTATGGCTACACCTTC.

This clonotype appeared many times. V and J are TRBV7-9 and TRBJ2-7; D is undetermined. The V and J ends lost 3 bases and 7 bases respectively, with 7 bases between them. The CDR3 contains 11 residues. Germline CDR1 is SEHNR and CDR2 is FQNEAQ (reference sequence). The CDR3 reads CASSFTGEQYF. CDR3 nucleotides: TGTGCCAGCAGCTTTACCGGGGAGCAGTACTTC.

This rearrangement joins TRBV7-2 to TRBJ2-1, with TRBD2 matching over 8 bases. Germline V gene data show CDR1 as SGHTA and CDR2 as FQGNSA. V was clipped by 1 base and J by 7 bases; unmatched bases: 12. CDR3 size: 17 residues. CDR3 nucleotides: TGTGCCAGCAGCTTAGTCAGCGGGAGTTATGCCGAAAATGAGCAGTTCTTC. Encoded protein: CASSLVSGSYAENEQFF.

This clonotype has ten or more counts. The rearrangement joins TRBV5-1 to TRBJ1-1; TRBD1 is a possible D gene (5 bases). The V end lost 0 bases, the J end lost 0 bases, and 6 bases lay between the germline ends. The CDR3 spans 14 residues. Germline V gene lookup returns CDR1 SGHRS and CDR2 YFSETQ. CDR3 nucleotides: TGCGCCAGCAGCTTGGGACAGATGAACACTGAAGCTTTCTTT. Protein sequence: CASSLGQMNTEAFF.

This clonotype was seen at least ten times. This chain joins TRBV28 and TRBJ2-7; unclear D gene. The CDR3 covers 13 residues. Per the germline V gene, CDR1 is MDHEN and CDR2 is SYDVKM. The V gene lost 3 bases and the J gene lost 7 bases, with 13 bases spanning the gap. The DNA of the CDR3 is TGTGCCAGCAGTTTCAGTCTCCTTAAGGAGCAGTACTTC. It translates to CASSFSLLKEQYF.

To note about this clonotype: This may come from a read error, since a much larger clone is one base off. CDR3 amino acids: CASSHADGGPYGYTF. CDR3 in DNA: TGTGCCAGCAGTCACGCAGACGGCGGGCCCTATGGCTACACCTTC. This chain joins TRBV6-6 and TRBJ1-2; D is uncertain. The ends were cut back, 5 bases at V and 4 bases at J, with 17 bases in the middle. Germline V gene data show CDR1 as MNHNY and CDR2 as SVGAGI (reference sequence). This CDR3 comprises 15 residues.

This clonotype was counted ten times or more. The chain employs TRBV29-1 and TRBJ1-4; 9 nucleotides match TRBD1. CDR1 and CDR2 from the germline V gene are SQVTM and ANQGSEA. CDR3 size: 13 residues. The J segment lost 7 bases and the V segment lost 5 bases, leaving 5 bases of the junction unmatched. Written as DNA, the CDR3 is TGCAGCGTTCGGACAGGGGAGTTTGAAAAACTGTTTTTT. This sequence encodes CSVRTGEFEKLFF.

This clonotype was found many times. The V and J genes are TRBV4-1 and TRBJ2-2, with D perhaps assigned TRBD1 or TRBD2 (7 bases each). From germline, CDR1 is MGHRA and CDR2 YSYEKL. Trimming stripped 5 bases from V and 4 bases from J, with 14 bases between. The CDR3 has 15 amino acids. CDR3 sequence: CASSGAGQSTGELFF. DNA for the CDR3: TGCGCCAGCAGCGGAGCGGGACAGAGCACCGGGGAGCTGTTTTTT.

Many counts were recorded for this clonotype. CDR3 protein: CASSKQGTEAFF. The CDR3 DNA reads as TGCGCCAGCAGTAAACAGGGGACTGAAGCTTTCTTT. The chain is built from TRBV5-1 and TRBJ1-1; 7 bases fit TRBD1. The CDR3 length is 12 residues. Losses at the gene ends were 5 bases for V and 5 bases for J; bases not matched to a gene: 3. Per germline, CDR1 SGHRS and CDR2 YFSETQ.

The chain carries TRBV19 and TRBJ1-5, with TRBD1 matching over 10 bases. V was pared by 8 bases and J by 6 bases, with 10 bases of the junction left unmatched. The CDR3 sequence is 15 residues long. CDR1 and CDR2 from the germline V gene are LNHDA and SQIVND (reference sequence). For the CDR3, the DNA is TGTGCCAGTGGTCCCGGGACAGGGGTAATTCAGCCCCAGCATTTT. Protein: CASGPGTGVIQPQHF.

This clonotype occurred many times. The chain joins TRBV6-5 to TRBJ2-7; possible D gene TRBD1, 6 bases. In germline, CDR1 is MNHEY, CDR2 SVGAGI. V lost 6 bases to trimming and J lost 6 bases, with 21 bases between them. This CDR3 region has 15 residues. In DNA form, the CDR3 reads TGTGCCAGCAGCACAAACCCAACAGGGACGTTCGAGCAGTACTTC. Translating gives CASSTNPTGTFEQYF.

This clonotype was counted at least ten times. The chain carries TRBV12-5 and TRBJ1-2, with D perhaps matching TRBD1 (6 bases). V lost 0 bases and J lost 8, with 16 bases in between. The CDR3 has 15 amino acids. Germline-derived CDR1 and CDR2 are LGHNT and FRNRAP. The CDR3 reads CASGLVIGGQEGYTF. In DNA form, the CDR3 reads TGTGCTAGTGGTTTGGTAATCGGGGGGCAAGAAGGCTACACCTTC.